Listed here are 17 T cell receptor beta chains from one sample, sequenced in a study of blood T cells in healthy people across ages. Through a sample-barcoded 5' primer and a J-beta primer mix, a second PCR was run for 7 to 11 cycles. Each CDR3 protein gets one entry after TCRdb re-called the 5' RACE reads with MiXCR. The sample consists of roughly 800,000 distinct CDR3 sequences, nearly 60% of them appearing once. Sequences were obtained from blood. Receptor source: a young man in good health.

As concerns this clonotype: Its ends do not fully match the called genes, so a read error is possible. The chain carries TRBV15 and TRBJ2-1; D is possibly TRBD2 (5 bases). The CDR3 totals 13 residues. Germline V gene sequence: CDR1 LNHNV, CDR2 YYDKDF (reference sequence). The CDR3 loop reads CATRRDGDNEQFF. The CDR3 DNA reads as TGTGCCACCAGGAGAGACGGGGACAATGAGCAGTTCTTC.

The V and J genes are TRBV7-6 and TRBJ2-7, with 10 bases matching TRBD2. The V gene's germline CDR1 is SGHVS and CDR2 FNYEAQ. Germline trimming cut 4 bases from V and 7 bases from J; bases unmatched to any gene: 10. The CDR3 runs 15 residues. CDR3 in DNA: TGTGCCAGCAGCTCACTAGCGGGGACGACCGGAGAGCAGTACTTC. It specifies CASSSLAGTTGEQYF.

This clonotype was detected a few times. This chain connects TRBV29-1 to TRBJ2-3; possible D gene TRBD2, 6 bases. CDR1 and CDR2 (germline): SQVTM, ANQGSEA. The CDR3 extends over 12 amino acids. CDR3 bases: TGCAGGGTGAGGACTAATAGCGAGACGCAGTATTTT. This sequence encodes CRVRTNSETQYF.

Concerning this clonotype itself: With a much larger clone just one base away, this may be a read error. The V gene is TRBV13, the J gene TRBJ2-5; D is ambiguous. The DNA end lines up better with TRBJ2-7; the J call may be wrong. CDR3 length equals 11 residues. The germline V gene has CDR1 PRHDT and CDR2 FYEKMQ (reference sequence). In DNA form, the CDR3 reads TGTGCCAGCAGCCAGTCCAACGAGCAGTACTTC. This sequence encodes CASSQSNEQYF.

The chain carries TRBV27 and TRBJ2-7; D is undetermined. Germline V gene data show CDR1 as MNHEY and CDR2 as SMNVEV (reference sequence). The CDR3 is 14 residues long. V lost 3 bases and J lost 0, with 9 bases in between. CDR3 protein: CASSFVDSSYEQYF. The CDR3 bases are TGTGCCAGCAGTTTTGTGGATAGCTCCTACGAGCAGTACTTC.

The chain joins TRBV28 to TRBJ2-3; D possibly corresponds to TRBD2 (6 bases). This CDR3 is 17 amino acids long. Germline V gene sequence: CDR1 MDHEN, CDR2 SYDVKM. Trimming left V 5 bases short and J 1 base short, with 19 bases between. CDR3 nucleotides: TGTGCCAGCAGTGGGCTCTCGGGACTTGCTGGCACAGATACGCAGTATTTT. This codes for CASSGLSGLAGTDTQYF. The variable domain in full, completed from reference TRBV28 and TRBJ2-3, reads DVKVTQSSRYLVKRTGEKVFLECVQDMDHENMFWYRQDPGLGLRLIYFSYDVKMKEKGDIPEGYSVSREKKERFSLILESASTNQTSMYLCASSGLSGLAGTDTQYFGPGTRLTVL.

This rearrangement joins TRBV27 to TRBJ1-4, with 8 bases that match TRBD1. The CDR3 sequence is 17 residues long. With 4 bases clipped from V and 3 bases from J, the junction kept 10 bases outside the gene matches. Germline values: CDR1 MNHEY, CDR2 SMNVEV (reference sequence). CDR3 nucleotide sequence: TGTGCCAGCAGTTCAGGGGGCGCGGGTTTCTCTAATGAAAAACTGTTTTTT. Protein product: CASSSGGAGFSNEKLFF.

The chain joins TRBV15 to TRBJ2-5, with 10 bases that match TRBD2. The germline CDR1 and CDR2 sequences are LNHNV and YYDKDF (reference sequence). J lost 5 bases, V lost 7 bases, and 7 bases had no gene match. This CDR3 is 14 amino acids long. CDR3 in DNA: TGTGCCACCACTCCTAGCGGGAGTTTGGAGACCCAGTACTTC. Encoded protein: CATTPSGSLETQYF.

This sequence joins TRBV7-2 and TRBJ1-6, with 9 bases fitting TRBD1. Per the germline V gene, CDR1 is SGHTA and CDR2 is FQGNSA. V lost 5 bases to trimming and J lost 14 bases; unmatched junction nucleotides: 10. This CDR3 spans 14 amino acids. CDR3 residues: CASSQDRGRSSLHF. The DNA for the CDR3 is TGTGCCAGCAGCCAGGACAGGGGAAGATCATCCCTCCACTTT.

The J gene is TRBJ1-4, the V gene TRBV7-2; tentatively, D is TRBD1 (6 bases). Germline V gene sequence: CDR1 SGHTA, CDR2 FQGNSA. This CDR3 region has 15 residues. V was pared by 0 bases and J by 10 bases, with 15 bases between. CDR3 loop: CASSLAGQSLGKLFF. CDR3 bases: TGTGCCAGCAGCTTAGCTGGACAGAGTCTAGGAAAACTGTTTTTT.

As for this clonotype: Compared with germline, one end of the junction differs, possibly owing to a read error. The chain couples TRBV5-1 to TRBJ2-7; TRBD1 might be the D (5 bases). The V gene's germline CDR1 is SGHRS and CDR2 YFSETQ. The CDR3 spans 14 residues. The CDR3 here is CVSSLDGAYNEQYF. The CDR3 DNA reads TGCGTCAGCAGCTTGGATGGGGCCTACAATGAGCAGTACTTC.

The J gene is TRBJ2-5, the V gene TRBV29-1; no clear D. V shed 5 bases and J shed 5 bases, with 9 bases lying between them. CDR1 and CDR2 (germline): SQVTM, ANQGSEA. CDR3 length: 11 amino acids. The CDR3 DNA reads as TGCAGCGTTAAGCCTTTGGAGACCCAGTACTTC. The encoded protein is CSVKPLETQYF.

The chain is built from TRBV25-1 and TRBJ2-7; D uncertain. The closer fit of TRBJ2-4 to the DNA end suggests the J call may be wrong. Germline V gene lookup returns CDR1 MGHDK and CDR2 SYGVNS. This CDR3 contains 14 residues. The CDR3 sequence is CASTDNPGSNIQYF. For the CDR3, the DNA is TGTGCCAGCACCGACAATCCAGGTTCAAACATTCAGTACTTC.

This clonotype was counted a few times. The genes are TRBV24-1 and TRBJ2-6; no clear D. Germline CDR1 KGHDR, CDR2 SFDVKD. V was cut by 9 bases and J by 1 base, with 6 bases left in between. This CDR3 comprises 13 residues. The CDR3: CATALSGANVLTF. The CDR3 nucleotides are TGTGCCACCGCTTTATCTGGGGCCAACGTCCTGACTTTC.

This sequence joins TRBV6-6 and TRBJ2-4, with D perhaps matching TRBD1 (5 bases). The J call is in doubt because the DNA end fits TRBJ2-7 better. Germline lookup yields CDR1 MNHNY and CDR2 SVGAGI (reference sequence). The CDR3 loop spans 16 amino acids. For the CDR3, the DNA is TGTGCCAGCAGTTACTCAGCTGGGGCTAGCTCCTACGAGCAGTACTTC. Protein: CASSYSAGASSYEQYF.

The rearrangement uses TRBV20-1 and TRBJ1-1; 7 bases align to TRBD1. Germline CDR1 reads DFQATT; CDR2 reads SNEGSKA (reference sequence). V dropped 6 bases and J dropped 4; count of bases not matched to a gene: 5. CDR3 length: 12 residues. CDR3 sequence: CSAQGLVTEAFF. In DNA form, the CDR3 reads TGCAGTGCACAGGGGTTGGTCACTGAAGCTTTCTTT.

This clonotype was seen just once. The gene calls are TRBV20-1 and TRBJ1-2, with D maybe TRBD1 (6 bases). CDR1 DFQATT and CDR2 SNEGSKA come from the germline V gene (reference sequence). The CDR3 runs 15 residues. Trimming pared 3 bases from V and 2 bases from J, leaving 16 bases between. The DNA of the CDR3 is TGCAGTGCTAGCGTCCGTCGGGGGGCGAACTATGGCTACACCTTC. Its translation: CSASVRRGANYGYTF.